The 5 T cell receptor beta chains presented below share a single source sample, sequenced in a study of blood T cell repertoires in COVID-19. This table comes from immunoSEQ multiplex PCR, and its TCRdb copy is limited to in-frame clones, with some not included. The table records 290,000 or so clones, around 89% of them present only once. Sequenced input: PBMCs or T cells enriched from blood (not recorded which). These receptors were obtained from a woman younger than 35 with acute COVID-19.

The gene calls are TRBV2 and TRBJ2-5, with D uncertain. V was pared by 6 bases and J by 2 bases, with 7 bases between. From germline, CDR1 is SNHLY and CDR2 FYNNEI. This CDR3 has 12 amino acids. The CDR3 sequence is CASRLIQETQYF. CDR3 DNA: TGTGCCAGCAGACTCATACAAGAGACCCAGTACTTC.

This chain links TRBV14 with TRBJ2-7; D remains ambiguous. Trimming took off 1 base at V and 0 bases at J, with 16 bases between the two ends. The CDR3 extends over 17 amino acids. Germline V gives CDR1 SGHDN, CDR2 FVKESK. The CDR3 region is CASSQVSRASSSYEQYF. The CDR3 DNA reads as TGTGCCAGCAGCCAAGTTTCGCGAGCGTCAAGCTCCTACGAGCAGTACTTC.

V usage is TRBV7-6 and J usage is TRBJ1-1, with a possible D match to TRBD1 (6 bases). The CDR3 has 17 amino acids. The germline CDR1 and CDR2 sequences are SGHVS and FNYEAQ. Trimming left V 5 bases short and J 0 bases short, with 19 bases between. Here the CDR3 DNA reads TGTGCCAGCAGCCCCATGCCCCCCAGGACAGTGAACACTGAAGCTTTCTTT. Residues: CASSPMPPRTVNTEAFF.

The chain is built from TRBV28 and TRBJ2-2, with 7 bases aligning to TRBD2. This CDR3 is 16 amino acids long. The V gene's germline CDR1 is MDHEN and CDR2 SYDVKM. V was pared by 3 bases and J by 4 bases, with 8 bases of the junction left unmatched. The CDR3 protein is CASSFRAGVGTGELFF. The CDR3 DNA follows: TGTGCCAGCAGTTTTCGCGCGGGAGTAGGCACCGGGGAGCTGTTTTTT.

The CDR3, as DNA: TGTGCCAGCAGCCAAGGACAGGGGCCGCCCCAGCATTTT. Translating it yields CASSQGQGPPQHF. The genes are TRBV14 and TRBJ1-5; 8 nucleotides align to TRBD1. V dropped 1 base and J dropped 9; count of bases not matched to a gene: 2. CDR3 length: 13 amino acids. CDR1 and CDR2 (germline): SGHDN, FVKESK. Drawing the rest from reference TRBV14 and TRBJ1-5, the complete variable domain is EAGVTQFPSHSVIEKGQTVTLRCDPISGHDNLYWYRRVMGKEIKFLLHFVKESKQDESGMPNNRFLAERTGGTYSTLKVQPAELEDSGVYFCASSQGQGPPQHFGDGTRLSIL.